This TCR beta chain was retrieved from a study of T-cell reconstitution after alpha-beta-depleted transplantation in children. This clonotype appeared a few times. A library of TCRbeta sequences, prepared with unique molecular identifiers, was generated. Via MiXCR, TCRdb re-called the PCR reads, giving one row per CDR3 protein. The table has 600,000 to 700,000 distinct CDR3 sequences, approximately 17% seen once; the top ten hold 0.9% to 1.2%. Germline trimming cut 9 bases from V and 4 bases from J; bases unmatched to any gene: 6. The CDR3 sequence is 13 residues long. The chain carries TRBV23-1 and TRBJ1-1; 9 bases match TRBD1. TRBV23-1 is known as an ORF, though its function is uncertain. The material sequenced was PBMCs from the stem cell graft donor, taken from the stem cell graft. The sequence came from a human donor who donated a stem cell graft to a child with acute myeloid leukemia. Here the CDR3 DNA reads TGCGCCAGTTGGGACAGGGAGTTCACTGAAGCTTTCTTT. Translated: CASWDREFTEAFF.